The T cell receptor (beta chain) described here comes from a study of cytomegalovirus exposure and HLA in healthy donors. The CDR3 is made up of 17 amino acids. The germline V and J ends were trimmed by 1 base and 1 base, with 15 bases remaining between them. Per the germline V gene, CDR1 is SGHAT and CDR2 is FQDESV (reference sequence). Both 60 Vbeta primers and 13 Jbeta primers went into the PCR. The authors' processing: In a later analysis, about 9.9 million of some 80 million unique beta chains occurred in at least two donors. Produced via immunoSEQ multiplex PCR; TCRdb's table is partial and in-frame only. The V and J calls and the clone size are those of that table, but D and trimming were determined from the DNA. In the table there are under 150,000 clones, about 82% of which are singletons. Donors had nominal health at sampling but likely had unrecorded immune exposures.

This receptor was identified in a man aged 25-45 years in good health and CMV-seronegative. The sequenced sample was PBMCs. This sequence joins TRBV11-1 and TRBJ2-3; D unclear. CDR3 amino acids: CASSLVRLPFGTDTQYF. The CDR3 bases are TGTGCCAGCAGCTTAGTGCGACTTCCTTTTGGCACAGATACGCAGTATTTT.